Listed here are 27 T cell receptor beta chains from one sample, sequenced in a study of post-analysis software for immune sequencing data. Study-wide results and limits: Several TRBV segments (TRBV5-6, TRBV5-1 and TRBV20-1 among them) occurred more frequently in patients than in controls.

Unique molecular identifiers had been added to the TCR beta cDNA libraries. Each CDR3 protein gets one entry after TCRdb re-called the PCR reads with MiXCR. The data show about 540,000 distinct CDR3 sequences, around a third seen once. No antigen is known for these receptors. Sequenced input: blood. These receptors originate from a girl between 2 and 17 years old with multiple sclerosis.

As to this clonotype: A much larger clone is a single base away; this may be a read error. The chain carries TRBV4-2 and TRBJ2-1; TRBD2 is a possible D gene (6 bases). The CDR3 length is 15 residues. Looked up from germline, CDR1 is LGHNA and CDR2 is YNFKEQ. CDR3 DNA: TGTGCCAGCAGCCCTGACGGCGGAGGGAGCGATGAGCAGTGCTTC. Translating it yields CASSPDGGGSDEQCF.

This clonotype showed up just a few times. This chain links TRBV28 with TRBJ1-2; 9 bases line up with TRBD1. This CDR3 is built from 13 residues. Trimming cost V 5 bases and J 5 bases; bases outside gene matches: 3. Germline assignment: CDR1 MDHEN and CDR2 SYDVKM. The CDR3 protein is CASSGTGRYGYTF. CDR3 sequence (DNA): TGTGCCAGCAGTGGGACAGGGCGTTATGGCTACACCTTC.

The V gene is TRBV11-2, the J gene TRBJ2-2, with D perhaps TRBD1 (6 bases). The CDR3 totals 19 residues. Looked up from germline, CDR1 is SGHAT and CDR2 is FQNNGV. V lost 2 bases to trimming and J lost 1 base, with 20 bases between them. This CDR3 is CASSLRGAVARGNTGELFF. CDR3 bases: TGTGCCAGCAGCTTACGAGGGGCGGTGGCCAGGGGGAACACCGGGGAGCTGTTTTTT.

CDR3 sequence reads: CASSLGSTFYGYTF. The CDR3 DNA sequence: TGTGCCAGCAGCTTAGGCTCCACCTTCTATGGCTACACCTTC. The chain uses TRBV7-8 and TRBJ1-2; D remains ambiguous. Germline V gives CDR1 SGHVS, CDR2 FQNEAQ. The CDR3 length is 14 residues. Trimming shortened V by 1 base and J by 4 bases, and 10 bases separated the two germline ends. Full variable domain (rest looked up from reference TRBV7-8 and TRBJ1-2): GAGVSQSPRYKVAKRGQDVALRCDPISGHVSLFWYQQALGQGPEFLTYFQNEAQLDKSGLPSDRFFAERPEGSVSTLKIQRTQQEDSAVYLCASSLGSTFYGYTFGSGTRLTVV.

This clonotype has only a few counts. This chain uses TRBV5-1 with TRBJ1-2, with D possibly matching TRBD1 (5 bases). Trimming left V 0 bases short and J 0 bases short, with 9 bases between. The CDR3 spans 15 residues. Germline values: CDR1 SGHRS, CDR2 YFSETQ. CDR3 residues: CASSLEGRPNYGYTF. In DNA, the CDR3 is TGCGCCAGCAGCTTGGAGGGACGGCCTAACTATGGCTACACCTTC. Full variable domain (remainder filled in from reference TRBV5-1 and TRBJ1-2): KAGVTQTPRYLIKTRGQQVTLSCSPISGHRSVSWYQQTPGQGLQFLFEYFSETQRNKGNFPGRFSGRQFSNSRSEMNVSTLELGDSALYLCASSLEGRPNYGYTFGSGTRLTVV.

V and J are TRBV12-3 or TRBV12-4 and TRBJ2-3, with 13 bases identical to TRBD2. The CDR3 length is 15 residues. V lost 8 bases to trimming and J lost 2 bases; unmatched junction nucleotides: 4. CDR3 amino acids: CASATSGGATDTQYF. DNA for the CDR3: TGTGCCAGCGCCACTAGCGGGGGGGCCACAGATACGCAGTATTTT.

For this clonotype: Possible read error: a much larger clone is one base away. This chain links TRBV4-2 with TRBJ1-1, with TRBD1 as a possible D gene (5 bases). Between the trimmed V and J ends, which lost 3 bases and 1 base, there was a span of 12 bases. CDR3 length: 15 amino acids. CDR1 LGHNA and CDR2 YNFKEQ come from the germline V gene. DNA of the CDR3: TGTGCCAGCAGCCACGCGGGACGGAAGAACACTGAAGCTTTCTTT. Translated: CASSHAGRKNTEAFF.

This chain uses TRBV18 with TRBJ2-2, with 8 bases lining up with TRBD2. The CDR3 spans 16 residues. Germline loops: CDR1 KGHSH, CDR2 LQKENI. After removal of 8 bases from V and 1 base from J, the junction contained 9 bases not matched to a gene. The CDR3: CASTNVAGRNTGELFF. The CDR3 nucleotides read TGTGCCAGCACGAACGTAGCGGGGCGGAACACCGGGGAGCTGTTTTTT. The variable domain in full, with the rest retrieved from reference TRBV18 and TRBJ2-2, is NAGVMQNPRHLVRRRGQEARLRCSPMKGHSHVYWYRQLPEEGLKFMVYLQKENIIDESGMPKERFSAEFPKEGPSILRIQQVVRGDSAAYFCASTNVAGRNTGELFFGEGSRLTVL.

This clonotype appeared a single time. This sequence joins TRBV15 and TRBJ1-5; D may be TRBD1 (5 bases). CDR3 size: 15 residues. CDR1 and CDR2 from the germline V gene are LNHNV and YYDKDF (reference sequence). V lost 6 bases, J lost 3 bases, and 15 bases lay in between. For the CDR3, the DNA is TGTGCCACCAGGTCCGGGGCAGCCCCCAATCAGCCCCAGCATTTT. The encoded protein is CATRSGAAPNQPQHF.

V is TRBV6-5 and J is TRBJ2-6; no clear D gene. The CDR3 sequence is 17 residues long. V lost 2 bases and J 4 bases, leaving 15 bases between the germline ends. The V gene's germline CDR1 is MNHEY and CDR2 SVGAGI. CDR3 in amino acids: CASSYLEGWQGANVLTF. CDR3 in DNA: TGTGCCAGCAGTTACCTAGAAGGGTGGCAGGGGGCCAACGTCCTGACTTTC.

The V gene is TRBV5-1, the J gene TRBJ2-1, with 8 bases identical to TRBD1. J gave up 10 bases and V 8 bases, and 14 bases lay outside the gene matches. The CDR3 totals 14 residues. Germline-derived CDR1 and CDR2 are SGHRS and YFSETQ. The CDR3 DNA reads TGCGCCAGTGCCCCGACAGGGGAGGCCTACGAGCAGTTCTTC. Translating it yields CASAPTGEAYEQFF. The full variable domain, in which reference TRBV5-1 and TRBJ2-1 provide the parts outside the CDR3, is KAGVTQTPRYLIKTRGQQVTLSCSPISGHRSVSWYQQTPGQGLQFLFEYFSETQRNKGNFPGRFSGRQFSNSRSEMNVSTLELGDSALYLCASAPTGEAYEQFFGPGTRLTVL.

This rearrangement joins TRBV6-1 to TRBJ2-2; D is ambiguous. CDR3 length: 13 amino acids. The ends were cut back, 8 bases at V and 9 bases at J, with 16 bases in the middle. From germline, CDR1 is MNHNS and CDR2 SASEGT. CDR3 amino acids: CASGSTFRRELFF. The CDR3 region has the DNA TGTGCCAGCGGTTCCACTTTTCGCCGGGAGCTGTTTTTT.

The chain has TRBV15 and TRBJ1-2; D is perhaps TRBD1 (6 bases). Germline CDR1 reads LNHNV; CDR2 reads YYDKDF (reference sequence). The CDR3 contains 13 residues. The germline V and J ends were trimmed by 5 bases and 4 bases, with 11 bases remaining between them. Here the CDR3 DNA reads TGTGCCACCAGCCCGGACAGTTCCTATGGCTACACCTTC. Translation: CATSPDSSYGYTF.

This clonotype was seen a few times. The chain employs TRBV6-1 and TRBJ2-1, with TRBD2 matching over 10 bases. Germline values: CDR1 MNHNS, CDR2 SASEGT. This CDR3 region has 16 residues. V trimming: 5 bases; J trimming: 8 bases; junction bases outside the gene matches: 12. CDR3 residues: CASSTLSSGGTHEQFF. In DNA form, the CDR3 reads TGTGCCAGCAGTACCCTTTCTAGCGGGGGTACTCATGAGCAGTTCTTC.

A remark on this clonotype: The junction does not match germline at one end; this may be a read error. The chain has TRBV25-1 and TRBJ2-4, with D maybe TRBD2 (7 bases). TRBJ2-7 matches the DNA end more closely, so the J call is doubtful. CDR3 length: 13 residues. Per the germline V gene, CDR1 is MGHDK and CDR2 is SYGVNS. In DNA, the CDR3 is TGTGCCAGCATTGAAAGGGGGGGCCGCGAGCAGTACTTC. It translates to CASIERGGREQYF.

This chain links TRBV12-3 or TRBV12-4 with TRBJ2-5; TRBD2 is a possible D gene (6 bases). This CDR3 contains 13 residues. The V gene lost 5 bases and the J gene lost 4 bases, with 11 bases spanning the gap. The CDR3 coding sequence is TGTGCCAGCAGTACCACTAGCAGAGAGACCCAGTACTTC. Amino acid sequence: CASSTTSRETQYF.

This clonotype was detected a few times. The J gene is TRBJ1-5, the V gene TRBV7-9; 10 bases are a match to TRBD1. V was pared by 3 bases and J by 4 bases, with 6 bases of the junction left unmatched. CDR3 size: 16 residues. CDR1 and CDR2 from the germline V gene are SEHNR and FQNEAQ (reference sequence). In nucleotides, the CDR3 is TGTGCCAGCAGCTTCGGACGGGACAGGGGAAATCAGCCCCAGCATTTT. Its protein product is CASSFGRDRGNQPQHF.

Notes on this clonotype: Given the absence of the conserved phenylalanine or tryptophan at the CDR3 end, a read error is likely. The rearrangement uses TRBV7-9 and TRBJ1-1, with D tentatively TRBD1 (5 bases). This CDR3 contains 14 residues. With 5 bases removed from V and 0 bases from J, the gap between germline ends came to 10 bases. CDR1 is SEHNR, CDR2 FQNEAQ, per germline (reference sequence). The CDR3 loop reads CASSVPGLNTEAFL. CDR3 DNA sequence: TGTGCCAGCAGCGTCCCAGGGCTGAACACTGAAGCTTTCCTT.

This CDR3 is CASSSGTRGLTDTQYF. The CDR3 DNA sequence: TGTGCCAGCAGCTCCGGGACTAGGGGACTCACAGATACGCAGTATTTT. V usage is TRBV11-2 and J usage is TRBJ2-3, with 8 nucleotides matching TRBD2. The CDR3 runs to 16 residues. Germline CDR1 and CDR2: SGHAT and FQNNGV. V lost 4 bases, J lost 2 bases, and 8 bases stayed unmatched. Looking up the rest from reference TRBV11-2 and TRBJ2-3 gives the full variable domain: EAGVAQSPRYKIIEKRQSVAFWCNPISGHATLYWYQQILGQGPKLLIQFQNNGVVDDSQLPKDRFSAERLKGVDSTLKIQPAKLEDSAVYLCASSSGTRGLTDTQYFGPGTRLTVL.

The rearrangement uses TRBV6-1 and TRBJ2-5, with TRBD2 as a possible D gene (6 bases). CDR3 length: 15 amino acids. Trimming shortened V by 5 bases and J by 2 bases, and 15 bases separated the two germline ends. Per germline, CDR1 MNHNS and CDR2 SASEGT. This CDR3 reads CASSSLQRVQETQYF. CDR3 sequence (DNA): TGTGCCAGCAGTTCCCTCCAGCGGGTACAAGAGACCCAGTACTTC.

This clonotype was counted only a few times. This sequence may be a read error, since a much larger clone differs from it by one base. This sequence joins TRBV18 and TRBJ2-6; a weak D match, TRBD1 (5 bases). Germline V gene lookup returns CDR1 KGHSH and CDR2 LQKENI. This CDR3 contains 15 residues. CDR3 in amino acids: CASSPPGSGANVRTF. The CDR3 bases are TGTGCCAGCTCACCACCGGGATCTGGGGCCAACGTCCGGACTTTC.

V and J are TRBV5-5 and TRBJ2-7; D could derive from TRBD1 or TRBD2 (5 bases each). V was trimmed by 4 bases and J by 2 bases, leaving 19 bases between them. Germline V gives CDR1 SGHKS, CDR2 YYEKEE (reference sequence). The CDR3 loop spans 16 amino acids. Here the CDR3 reads CASSASRAGSPYEQYF. CDR3 nucleotide sequence: TGTGCCAGCAGCGCCTCTAGAGCAGGGAGCCCCTACGAGCAGTACTTC.

Only a few counts were recorded for this clonotype. The chain couples TRBV20-1 to TRBJ2-7; 13 bases map to TRBD2. There are 17 residues in the CDR3. Germline V CDR1 and CDR2: DFQATT, SNEGSKA (reference sequence). V shed 3 bases, J shed 0 bases, and the junction held 8 bases outside the gene matches. In DNA form, the CDR3 reads TGCAGTGCTAGTAAAGGGACTAGCGGGGCCTTCTCCTACGAGCAGTACTTC. Its translation: CSASKGTSGAFSYEQYF.

In its sample, this clonotype was seen a few times. The V gene is TRBV11-2, the J gene TRBJ1-1, with D possibly being TRBD1 (6 bases). Germline V gene sequence: CDR1 SGHAT, CDR2 FQNNGV. The CDR3 has 15 amino acids. The V and J ends lost 5 bases and 2 bases respectively, with 15 bases between them. For the CDR3, the DNA is TGTGCCAGCAGCCCCAGAACAGGGATAAACACTGAAGCTTTCTTT. This codes for CASSPRTGINTEAFF.

The V call is TRBV7-3, the J call TRBJ1-1, with a tentative D call TRBD1 (5 bases). The CDR3 extends over 13 amino acids. Germline CDR1 is SGHTA and CDR2 is FQGTGA. Trimming took off 4 bases at V and 1 base at J, with 7 bases between the two ends. The CDR3 sequence: CASSSQENTEAFF. Here the CDR3 DNA reads TGTGCCAGCAGCTCACAGGAGAACACTGAAGCTTTCTTT.

This chain joins TRBV20-1 and TRBJ1-2; the D gene is possibly TRBD1 (6 bases). The V gene lost 3 bases and the J gene lost 4 bases, with 15 bases spanning the gap. This CDR3 region has 14 residues. CDR1 and CDR2 from the germline V gene are DFQATT and SNEGSKA (reference sequence). CDR3 protein: CSASFLRGRYGYTF. CDR3 nucleotide sequence: TGCAGTGCTAGTTTCCTCAGGGGCCGCTATGGCTACACCTTC.

This clonotype was recorded a few times. The chain recombines TRBV5-1 with TRBJ1-2; D is possibly TRBD1 (5 bases). Trimming took off 4 bases at V and 4 bases at J, with 17 bases between the two ends. The CDR3 is made up of 15 amino acids. Looked up from germline, CDR1 is SGHRS and CDR2 is YFSETQ. This chain's CDR3 is CASSATDGGSYGYTF. DNA for the CDR3: TGCGCCAGCAGCGCAACCGACGGGGGATCCTATGGCTACACCTTC.